This T cell receptor beta chain is from a study of Graves' ophthalmopathy and Graves' hyperthyroidism. The TCR beta CDR3 regions underwent amplification from RNA transcripts. RT-PCR in the first round used HTBI primers; a second-round multiplex PCR followed. TCRdb analysed the multiplex PCR reads with MiXCR anew, one entry per CDR3 protein. The table has roughly 600,000 distinct CDR3 sequences, roughly 39% seen once. Many counts were recorded for this clonotype. Only newly diagnosed hyperthyroidism patients aged 18 to 65, with under 2 months' duration, were enrolled. V was trimmed by 6 bases and J by 4 bases, leaving 18 bases between them. The germline gives CDR1 SEHNR, CDR2 FQNEAQ (reference sequence). This CDR3 has 15 residues.

The clonotype comes from an adult man with Graves' hyperthyroidism. V and J are TRBV7-9 and TRBJ2-5, with a tentative D call TRBD2 (6 bases). Material for sequencing was peripheral blood or thyroid tissue (not recorded which). The CDR3 loop reads CASSHTGGGVETQYF. The CDR3, as DNA: TGTGCCAGCAGTCACACCGGGGGTGGGGTAGAGACCCAGTACTTC.